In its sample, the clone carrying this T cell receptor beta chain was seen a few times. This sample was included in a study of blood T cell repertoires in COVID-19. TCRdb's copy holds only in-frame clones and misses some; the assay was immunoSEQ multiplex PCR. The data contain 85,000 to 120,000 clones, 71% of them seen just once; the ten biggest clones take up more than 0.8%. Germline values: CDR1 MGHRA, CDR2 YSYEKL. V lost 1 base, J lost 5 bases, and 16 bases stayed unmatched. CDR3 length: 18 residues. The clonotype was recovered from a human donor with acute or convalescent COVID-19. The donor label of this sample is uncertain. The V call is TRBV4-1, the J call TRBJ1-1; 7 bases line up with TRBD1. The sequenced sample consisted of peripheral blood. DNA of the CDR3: TGCGCCAGCAGCCAAGGTATTCTGAGGGGGCAACTAGGGACTGAAGCTTTCTTT. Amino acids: CASSQGILRGQLGTEAFF.